Each of the 18 T cell receptor beta chains below was sequenced from the same sample in a study of blood T cells in healthy people across ages. Combining a sample-barcoded 5' primer with a J-beta primer mix, a second PCR ran for 7 to 11 cycles. TCRdb re-called the 5' RACE reads through MiXCR, storing one row per CDR3 protein. This sample has approximately 680,000 distinct CDR3 sequences, with 32% found just once. Sequenced input: blood. Receptors originate from a woman aged 80 or over in good health.

The chain is built from TRBV5-1 and TRBJ2-5; tentatively, D is TRBD1 (8 bases). Germline CDR1 reads SGHRS; CDR2 reads YFSETQ. V was clipped by 1 base and J by 2 bases, with 15 bases between them. The CDR3 totals 16 residues. The CDR3 bases are TGCGCCAGCAGCTTGACAGGGGGAGCGGGGCAAGAGACCCAGTACTTC. Translated, it gives CASSLTGGAGQETQYF.

This chain uses TRBV29-1 with TRBJ1-1, with 8 bases that match TRBD1. CDR1 and CDR2 (germline): SQVTM, ANQGSEA. The length of the CDR3 is 13 residues. J was trimmed by 1 base and V by 4 bases; bases with no gene match: 2. The CDR3 DNA sequence: TGCAGCGTTGGTCAGGGGGCGAACACTGAAGCTTTCTTT. It translates to CSVGQGANTEAFF.

This clonotype was counted between two and nine times. Here the CDR3 DNA reads TGCGCCAGCAGCCTTGGGGTACTAGCGGGGAACCAACACTACAAGAGAACCCAGTACTTC. Protein product: CASSLGVLAGNQHYKRTQYF. V is TRBV5-1 and J is TRBJ2-5, with TRBD2 matching over 10 bases. V shed 4 bases and J 8 bases; nucleotides not matched to a gene: 26. This CDR3 has 20 amino acids. Germline V gene data show CDR1 as SGHRS and CDR2 as YFSETQ.

This clonotype was detected only a few times. The V call is TRBV4-3, the J call TRBJ1-6; D unclear. This CDR3 comprises 13 residues. Germline V lookup: CDR1 LGHNA, CDR2 YSLEER. The ends were cut back, 3 bases at V and 7 bases at J, with 7 bases in the middle. The CDR3 sequence is CASSQNKNSPLHF. The CDR3 bases are TGCGCCAGCAGCCAGAATAAAAATTCACCCCTCCACTTT.

This clonotype was seen just once. The chain combines TRBV28 with TRBJ2-3; TRBD2 matches 7 bases. Germline V gives CDR1 MDHEN, CDR2 SYDVKM. This CDR3 is 17 amino acids long. With V trimmed by 7 bases and J by 3 bases, 16 bases remained unmatched. The CDR3 DNA follows: TGTGCCAGCAATCTACAGCGGGACGGAGGTTGGACAGATACGCAGTATTTT. Translation gives CASNLQRDGGWTDTQYF.

This clonotype is a singleton in its sample. The V gene is TRBV20-1, the J gene TRBJ2-3, with D perhaps matching TRBD1 or TRBD2 (6 bases each). Between the trimmed V and J ends, which lost 1 base and 3 bases, there was a span of 20 bases. The CDR3 has 17 residues. Germline-derived CDR1 and CDR2 are DFQATT and SNEGSKA (reference sequence). The CDR3 sequence: CSARGTGANLTTDTQYF. DNA for the CDR3: TGCAGTGCTAGAGGGACGGGGGCGAATCTGACAACAGATACGCAGTATTTT.

This clonotype has a count of ten or more. The J gene is TRBJ2-1, the V gene TRBV7-9, with 9 bases identical to TRBD1. The V gene end was trimmed by 5 bases and the J gene end by 6 bases; junction bases not matched to a gene: 11. The CDR3 has 16 amino acids. Germline V gene sequence: CDR1 SEHNR, CDR2 FQNEAQ (reference sequence). Here the CDR3 DNA reads TGTGCCAGCAGCCTACTAGTGGGGACAGGGTCCAATGAGCAGTTCTTC. It is translated as CASSLLVGTGSNEQFF.

The V gene is TRBV13, the J gene TRBJ1-6; D perhaps matches TRBD1 (5 bases). Per the germline V gene, CDR1 is PRHDT and CDR2 is FYEKMQ (reference sequence). V dropped 5 bases and J dropped 6 bases, with 17 bases sitting between them. The CDR3 contains 16 residues. The CDR3: CASSRGPGGLNSPLHF. DNA of the CDR3: TGTGCCAGCAGCCGCGGCCCCGGGGGTCTTAATTCACCCCTCCACTTT. Full variable domain (rest looked up from reference TRBV13 and TRBJ1-6): AAGVIQSPRHLIKEKRETATLKCYPIPRHDTVYWYQQGPGQDPQFLISFYEKMQSDKGSIPDRFSAQQFSDYHSELNMSSLELGDSALYFCASSRGPGGLNSPLHFGNGTRLTVT.

The chain links TRBV20-1 to TRBJ2-1; 8 bases agree with TRBD2. V was pared by 5 bases and J by 7 bases, with 4 bases of the junction left unmatched. This CDR3 spans 12 amino acids. Looked up from germline, CDR1 is DFQATT and CDR2 is SNEGSKA (reference sequence). The CDR3 reads CSASGTSNEQFF. The CDR3 region has the DNA TGCAGTGCTTCTGGGACTAGTAATGAGCAGTTCTTC.

This clonotype was recorded only once. A much larger clone is a single base away; this may be a read error. This chain joins TRBV20-1 and TRBJ1-6; D not certain. The CDR3 runs 14 residues. Germline assignment: CDR1 DFQATT and CDR2 SNEGSKA (reference sequence). CDR3 in amino acids: CSTRGYLKDSPLHF. CDR3 sequence (DNA): TGCAGTACTAGAGGTTACCTGAAGGATTCACCCCTCCACTTT.

As to this clonotype: A read error may explain this, as a much larger clone is one base away. The gene calls are TRBV30 and TRBJ2-1; 7 positions agree with TRBD1. CDR1 and CDR2 from the germline V gene are GTSNPN and SVGIG (reference sequence). This CDR3 spans 13 amino acids. Trimming cost V 0 bases and J 13 bases; bases outside gene matches: 9. Here the CDR3 reads CAWSVGGGKTQFF. CDR3 nucleotides: TGTGCCTGGAGTGTAGGGGGCGGAAAGACCCAGTTCTTC.

The chain combines TRBV3-1 with TRBJ2-5; a weak D match, TRBD2 (5 bases). The V gene's germline CDR1 is LGHDT and CDR2 YNNKEL (reference sequence). The CDR3 contains 14 residues. Trimming took off 0 bases at V and 5 bases at J, with 10 bases between the two ends. Here the CDR3 reads CASSQDLGSETQYF. CDR3 DNA: TGTGCCAGCAGCCAAGATTTAGGGAGCGAGACCCAGTACTTC.

A few counts support this clonotype. The rearrangement links TRBV15 to TRBJ2-2; the D is unclear. This CDR3 contains 16 residues. The germline V and J ends were trimmed by 1 base and 3 bases, with 12 bases remaining between them. CDR1 is LNHNV and CDR2 is YYDKDF in the germline V gene (reference sequence). Written as DNA, the CDR3 is TGTGCCACCAGCAGAGGGCCGGTTTCGGACACCGGGGAGCTGTTTTTT. This sequence encodes CATSRGPVSDTGELFF.

For this clonotype: A much bigger clone sits one base away, suggesting this may be a read error. V and J are TRBV20-1 and TRBJ1-5; the D is unclear. This CDR3 is built from 14 residues. CDR1 is DFQATT and CDR2 is SNEGSKA in the germline V gene (reference sequence). The CDR3: CSASGSYGNRPQHF. DNA of the CDR3: TGCAGTGCTAGCGGGTCATATGGCAATCGGCCCCAGCATTTT.

Only a few counts were recorded for this clonotype. A much larger clone lies a single base off, so this may be a read error. The chain's CDR3 is CATSRGLGMVSSYNEQYF. CDR3 in DNA: TGTGCCACCAGCAGAGGCCTTGGGATGGTAAGCTCCTACAATGAGCAGTACTTC. The chain carries TRBV15 and TRBJ2-1; D gene uncertain. The J call is in doubt because the DNA end fits TRBJ2-7 better. The CDR3 is 18 residues long. Germline CDR1 LNHNV, CDR2 YYDKDF (reference sequence).

J is TRBJ2-3 and V is TRBV20-1; TRBD2 is a possible D gene (6 bases). The CDR3 is 14 residues long. Trimming took 6 bases from V and 2 from J, leaving 15 bases between them. Germline V gene data show CDR1 as DFQATT and CDR2 as SNEGSKA (reference sequence). CDR3 sequence reads: CSAKAGGNTDTQYF. The CDR3 bases are TGCAGTGCCAAAGCTGGGGGGAACACAGATACGCAGTATTTT.

This sequence joins TRBV2 and TRBJ1-2, with 9 positions matching TRBD1. The CDR3 totals 14 residues. The germline gives CDR1 SNHLY, CDR2 FYNNEI. J was trimmed by 5 bases and V by 3 bases; bases with no gene match: 4. CDR3 DNA sequence: TGTGCCAGCAGTGATTTGGACAGGGGATATGGCTACACCTTC. Translating it yields CASSDLDRGYGYTF.

The table lists this clonotype with many counts. The V and J genes are TRBV20-1 and TRBJ2-1; D is perhaps TRBD1 (6 bases). This CDR3 spans 17 amino acids. CDR1 DFQATT and CDR2 SNEGSKA come from the germline V gene (reference sequence). V was trimmed by 0 bases and J by 3 bases, leaving 18 bases between them. As DNA, the CDR3 is TGCAGTGCTAGAGATCCCTTCGGAACAGGGCTCTACAATGAGCAGTTCTTC. It encodes CSARDPFGTGLYNEQFF.